The 3 T cell receptor beta chains given below trace back to one sample, sequenced in a study of shared clonotypes between healthy human individuals (dated by TCRdb to 2020 to 2021). The method behind the library was the immunoSEQ multiplex PCR assay. As stored in TCRdb, this immuneACCESS dataset retains in-frame rearrangements with V and J assigned. A fraction of the clones does not appear; measured against another copy, unresolved V genes explain less than half of the discrepancy, and the remainder lacks a known reason. The sample yields 600,000 to 800,000 clones; 55% to 80% were counted once. Approximately 1.8% of the sample lies in the top ten. Sample: memory CD4+ T cells sorted from blood. The label giving this sample's cell subset or site can be read as: CD45RA-negative fraction. The receptors here all came from a woman under 40 in good health.

There are a few counts of this clone. The chain combines TRBV11-2 with TRBJ2-3; TRBD1 aligns across 10 bases. The CDR3 extends over 17 amino acids. Losses at the gene ends were 5 bases for V and 5 bases for J; bases not matched to a gene: 13. The germline CDR1 and CDR2 sequences are SGHAT and FQNNGV. This chain's CDR3 is CASSQVVGQGIKDTQYF. The CDR3 DNA reads TGTGCCAGCAGCCAAGTCGTGGGACAGGGGATCAAAGATACGCAGTATTTT.

This clone was detected only once. The chain has TRBV18 and TRBJ2-2; no reliable D call. V was shortened by 3 bases and J by 6 bases, with 11 bases between the two germline ends. The length of the CDR3 is 14 residues. CDR1 is KGHSH, CDR2 LQKENI, per germline. The CDR3 coding sequence is TGTGCCAGCTCACCCCTTGACTCCCCCGGGGAGCTGTTTTTT. This encodes CASSPLDSPGELFF.

With respect to this clone: This CDR3 is also generated by other DNA sequences in the sample. V usage is TRBV15 and J usage is TRBJ2-1, with TRBD2 as a possible D gene (6 bases). The germline V gene has CDR1 LNHNV and CDR2 YYDKDF (reference sequence). Between the trimmed V and J ends, which lost 3 bases and 1 base, there was a span of 13 bases. The CDR3 length is 16 residues. For the CDR3, the DNA is TGTGCCACCAGCAGGGACCGGGACTCTTCCTACAATGAGCAGTTCTTC. Its protein product is CATSRDRDSSYNEQFF.